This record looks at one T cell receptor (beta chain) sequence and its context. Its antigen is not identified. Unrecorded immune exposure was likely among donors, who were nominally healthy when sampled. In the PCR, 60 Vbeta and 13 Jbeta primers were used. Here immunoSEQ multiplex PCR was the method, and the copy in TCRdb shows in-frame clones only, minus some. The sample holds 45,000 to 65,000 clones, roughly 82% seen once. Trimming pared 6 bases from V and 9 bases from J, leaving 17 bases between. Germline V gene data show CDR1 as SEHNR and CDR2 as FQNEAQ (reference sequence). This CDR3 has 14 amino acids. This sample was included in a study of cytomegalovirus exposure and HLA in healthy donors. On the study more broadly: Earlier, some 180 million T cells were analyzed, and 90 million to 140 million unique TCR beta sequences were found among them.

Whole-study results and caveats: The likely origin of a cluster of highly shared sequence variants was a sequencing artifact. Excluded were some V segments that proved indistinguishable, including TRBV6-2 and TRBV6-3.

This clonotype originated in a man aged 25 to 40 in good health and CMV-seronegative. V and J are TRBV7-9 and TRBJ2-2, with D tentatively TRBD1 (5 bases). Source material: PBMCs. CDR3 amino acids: CASSQDSMSRELFF. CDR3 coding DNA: TGTGCCAGCAGTCAAGACAGTATGAGCAGGGAGCTGTTTTTT. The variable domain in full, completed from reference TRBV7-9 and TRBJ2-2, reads DTGVSQNPRHKITKRGQNVTFRCDPISEHNRLYWYRQTLGQGPEFLTYFQNEAQLEKSRLLSDRFSAERPKGSFSTLEIQRTEQGDSAMYLCASSQDSMSRELFFGEGSRLTVL.